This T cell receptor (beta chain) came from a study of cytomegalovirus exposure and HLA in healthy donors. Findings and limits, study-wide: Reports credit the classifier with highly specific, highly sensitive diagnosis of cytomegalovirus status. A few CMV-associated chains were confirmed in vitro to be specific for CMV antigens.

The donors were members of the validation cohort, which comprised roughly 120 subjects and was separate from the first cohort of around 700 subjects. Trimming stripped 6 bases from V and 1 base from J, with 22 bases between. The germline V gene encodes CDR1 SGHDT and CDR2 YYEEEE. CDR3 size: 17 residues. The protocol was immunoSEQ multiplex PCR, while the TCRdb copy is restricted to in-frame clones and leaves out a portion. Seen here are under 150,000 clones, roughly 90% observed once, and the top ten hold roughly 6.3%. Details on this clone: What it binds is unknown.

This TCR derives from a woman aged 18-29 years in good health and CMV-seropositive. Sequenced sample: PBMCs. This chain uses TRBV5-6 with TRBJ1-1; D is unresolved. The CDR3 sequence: CASKDGWALSANTEAFF. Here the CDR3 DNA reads TGTGCCAGCAAGGATGGGTGGGCTCTTTCAGCGAACACTGAAGCTTTCTTT.